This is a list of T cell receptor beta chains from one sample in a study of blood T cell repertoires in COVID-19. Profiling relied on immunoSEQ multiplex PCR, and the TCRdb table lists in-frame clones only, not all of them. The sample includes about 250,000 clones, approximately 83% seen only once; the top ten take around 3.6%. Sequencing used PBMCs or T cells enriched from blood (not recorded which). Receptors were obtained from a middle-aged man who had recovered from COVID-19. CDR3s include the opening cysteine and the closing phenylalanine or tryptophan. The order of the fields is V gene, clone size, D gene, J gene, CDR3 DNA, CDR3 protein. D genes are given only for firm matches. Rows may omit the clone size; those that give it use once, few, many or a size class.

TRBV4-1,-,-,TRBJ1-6,TGCGCCAGCAGCCAAGTAACGCAGGGAAATTCACCCCTCCACTTT,CASSQVTQGNSPLHF
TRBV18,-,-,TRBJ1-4,TGTGCCAGCTCACCGTCCAGGGGAGGGAATGAAAAACTGTTTTTT,CASSPSRGGNEKLFF
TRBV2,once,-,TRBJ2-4,TGTGCCAGCAGCAGAGTGGCAGGGACCAAAAACATTCAGTACTTC,CASSRVAGTKNIQYF
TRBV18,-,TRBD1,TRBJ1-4,TGTGCCAGCTCCCCACGGGACAGTGATGAAAAACTGTTTTTT,CASSPRDSDEKLFF
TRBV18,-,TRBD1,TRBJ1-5,TGTGCCAGCTCACCGCCGGGACAGGGTAACAATCAGCCCCAGCATTTT,CASSPPGQGNNQPQHF
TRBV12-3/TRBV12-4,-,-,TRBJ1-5,TGTGCCAGCAGTTTAGGGCCCCTCCAGCCCCAGCATTTT,CASSLGPLQPQHF
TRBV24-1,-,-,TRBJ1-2,TGTGCCACCAGTCCGACCGGAGCTAACTATGGCTACACCTTC,CATSPTGANYGYTF
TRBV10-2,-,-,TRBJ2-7,TGCGCCAGCTGCGCGGGTGGCTCCTACGAGCAGTACTTC,CASCAGGSYEQYF
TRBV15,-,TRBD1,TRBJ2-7,TGTGCCACCAGCAGAGGAGGGGGCTTCTCCTACGAGCAGTACTTC,CATSRGGGFSYEQYF
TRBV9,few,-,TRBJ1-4,TGTGCCAGCAGCGTAGGAGGGAGACAGGCCGAAAAACTGTTTTTT,CASSVGGRQAEKLFF
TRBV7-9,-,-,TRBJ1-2,TGTGCCAGCAGCGAGACAGATAACTATGGCTACACCTTC,CASSETDNYGYTF
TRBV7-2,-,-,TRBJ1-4,TGTGCCAGCAGCTTAGACGGTAATGAAAAACTGTTTTTT,CASSLDGNEKLFF
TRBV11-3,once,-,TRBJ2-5,TGTGCCAGCAGCTCCCTGACCCAGTACTTC,CASSSLTQYF
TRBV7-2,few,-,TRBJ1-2,TGTGCCAGCAGCGCCTCACGGTCTGGCTATGGCTACACCTTC,CASSASRSGYGYTF
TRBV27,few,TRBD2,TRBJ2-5,TGTGCCAGCAGTTTAACTAGCGGAATCCAAGAGACCCAGTACTTC,CASSLTSGIQETQYF
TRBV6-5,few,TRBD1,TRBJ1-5,TGTGCCAGCAGGTGGGACAGAAATAGCAATCAGCCCCAGCATTTT,CASRWDRNSNQPQHF
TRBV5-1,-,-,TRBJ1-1,TGCGCCAGCAGTCGGGAGGGGAACACTGAAGCTTTCTTT,CASSREGNTEAFF
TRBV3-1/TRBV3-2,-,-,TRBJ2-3,TGTGCCAGCAGCCCACTTGATAAAACCGATACGCAGTATTTT,CASSPLDKTDTQYF
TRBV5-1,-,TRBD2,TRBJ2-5,TGCGCCAGCGCGGGGCTAGCGGGAGGTTGGGAGACCCAGTACTTC,CASAGLAGGWETQYF
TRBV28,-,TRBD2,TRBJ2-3,TGTGCCAGCAGTTTACTGGGAGGGGCAGATACGCAGTATTTT,CASSLLGGADTQYF
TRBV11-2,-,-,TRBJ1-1,TGTGCCAGCAGCTTAGGTACACAGAACACTGAAGCTTTCTTT,CASSLGTQNTEAFF
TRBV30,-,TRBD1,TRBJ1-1,TGTGCCTGGAGTCGTCGGACAGGGAACACTGAAGCTTTCTTT,CAWSRRTGNTEAFF
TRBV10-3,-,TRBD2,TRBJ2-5,TGTGCCATCAGCCCGGGGCGTGGGGGACTAGCGGTCCAAGAGACCCAGTACTTC,CAISPGRGGLAVQETQYF
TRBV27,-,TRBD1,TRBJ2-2,TGTGCCAGCACCATGAGGGGACAGGGAACCGGGGAGCTGTTTTTT,CASTMRGQGTGELFF
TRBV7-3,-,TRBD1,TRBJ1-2,TGTGCCAGCAGCCCCGACAGGGGTTATGGCTACACCTTC,CASSPDRGYGYTF
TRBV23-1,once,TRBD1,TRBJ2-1,TGCGCCAGCAGTCAACCCTCCGTACCGGACAGGGAGGACAATGAGCAGTTCTTC,CASSQPSVPDREDNEQFF
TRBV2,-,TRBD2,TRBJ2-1,TGTGCCAGCAGTGGGACTAGGAATGAGCAGTTCTTC,CASSGTRNEQFF
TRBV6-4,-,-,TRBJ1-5,TGTGCCAGCAGAACAGGTTCCTTAATGACCCAGCATTTT,CASRTGSLMTQHF
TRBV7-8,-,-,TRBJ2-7,TGTGCCAGCAGCCTCCTGGGGGCTTACGAGCAGTACTTC,CASSLLGAYEQYF
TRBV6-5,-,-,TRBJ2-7,TGTGCCAGCAGGAGCTCCTACGAGCAGTACTTC,CASRSSYEQYF
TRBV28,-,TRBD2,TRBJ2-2,TGTGCCAGCATTACGCGGGAGTGGACCGGGGAGCTGTTTTTT,CASITREWTGELFF
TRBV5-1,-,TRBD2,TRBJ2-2,TGCGCCAGCAGCCCGACCGGGACTAGAGACACCGGGGAGCTGTTTTTT,CASSPTGTRDTGELFF
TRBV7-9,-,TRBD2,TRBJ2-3,TGTGCCAGCAGCTTACTCGGCGGGGGGTACACAGATACGCAGTATTTT,CASSLLGGGYTDTQYF
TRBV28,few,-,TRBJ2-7,TGTGCCAGCAGTCCCGGACAGTTCGAGCAGTACTTC,CASSPGQFEQYF
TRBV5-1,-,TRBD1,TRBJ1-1,TGCGCCAGCAGCTTAGGGGGCCGGAACACTGAAGCTTTCTTT,CASSLGGRNTEAFF
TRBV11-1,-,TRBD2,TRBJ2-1,TGTGCCAGCAGCTTAGCGTACCGGGGGAGGGTCAATGAGCAGTTCTTC,CASSLAYRGRVNEQFF
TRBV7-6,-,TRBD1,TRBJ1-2,TGTGCCAGCAGCTTAACTTCCCGGGACAGGGGGGGAGCTTATGGCTACACCTTC,CASSLTSRDRGGAYGYTF
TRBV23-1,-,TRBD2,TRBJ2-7,TGCGCCAGCAGTCAATCGAAGGAGCGGGAGCCCACCTACGAGCAGTACTTC,CASSQSKEREPTYEQYF
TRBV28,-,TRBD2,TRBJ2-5,TGTGCCAGCAGTTCCCCTGGGTGGGTAGCGGGAATCTCTGAGACCCAGTACTTC,CASSSPGWVAGISETQYF
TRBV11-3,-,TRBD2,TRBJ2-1,TGTGCCAGCAGCTTGTCAGCGGGAGGCTACAATGAGCAGTTCTTC,CASSLSAGGYNEQFF
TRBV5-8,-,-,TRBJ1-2,TGTGCCAGCAGCTTTGGTCCGGGGAATGGCTACACCTTC,CASSFGPGNGYTF
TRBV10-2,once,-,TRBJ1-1,TGCGCCAGCACAGGGGCGGTAACGACTGAAGCTTTCTTT,CASTGAVTTEAFF
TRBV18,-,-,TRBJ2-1,TGTGCCAGCTCACCCCCCCAGCGCCCCCTCAATGAGCAGTTCTTC,CASSPPQRPLNEQFF
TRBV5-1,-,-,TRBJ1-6,TGCGCCAGCAGCTTGGCCGGTACAGGGAGCTCCTATAATTCACCCCTCCACTTT,CASSLAGTGSSYNSPLHF
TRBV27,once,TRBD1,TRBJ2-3,TGTGCCAGCGAAATTAGGAGGACAGGGGGGAGAAAAAGACTCACAGATACGCAGTATTTT,CASEIRRTGGRKRLTDTQYF
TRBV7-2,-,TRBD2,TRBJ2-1,TGTGCCAGCAGCTTAGATAGCGGGAGCACGAGCAATGAGCAGTTCTTC,CASSLDSGSTSNEQFF
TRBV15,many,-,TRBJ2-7,TGTGCCACCAGCAGAGATCTGAACAGGCCTCCATCCTACGAGCAGTACTTC,CATSRDLNRPPSYEQYF
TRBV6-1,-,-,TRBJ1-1,TGTGCCAGCAGTGAAGCGGGTCAGGGCGTTGGAAAAGCTTTCTTT,CASSEAGQGVGKAFF
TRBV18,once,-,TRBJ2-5,TGTGCCAGCTCACCACTCCTAGAAGAGACCCAGTACTTC,CASSPLLEETQYF
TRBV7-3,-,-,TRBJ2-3,TGTGCCAGCAGCTTAAGACTAGGTAGAGATACGCAGTATTTT,CASSLRLGRDTQYF
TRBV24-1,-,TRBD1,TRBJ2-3,TGTGCCACCAGTCTTACCAGGGGGTTGAGGGATACGCAGTATTTT,CATSLTRGLRDTQYF
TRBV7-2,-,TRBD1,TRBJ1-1,TGTGCCAGCAGCTTAGCTGGGACAGGGAACACTGAAGCTTTCTTT,CASSLAGTGNTEAFF
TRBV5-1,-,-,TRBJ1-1,TGCGCCAGCAGCTTGGATGTGGGCAGTGAAGCTTTCTTT,CASSLDVGSEAFF
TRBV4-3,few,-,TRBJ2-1,TGCGCCAGCAGCCAAGACAGGGGTGGATCCTACAATGAGCAGTTCTTC,CASSQDRGGSYNEQFF
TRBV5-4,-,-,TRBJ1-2,TGTGCCAGCAGCCCGGACAGCTATGGCTACACCTTC,CASSPDSYGYTF